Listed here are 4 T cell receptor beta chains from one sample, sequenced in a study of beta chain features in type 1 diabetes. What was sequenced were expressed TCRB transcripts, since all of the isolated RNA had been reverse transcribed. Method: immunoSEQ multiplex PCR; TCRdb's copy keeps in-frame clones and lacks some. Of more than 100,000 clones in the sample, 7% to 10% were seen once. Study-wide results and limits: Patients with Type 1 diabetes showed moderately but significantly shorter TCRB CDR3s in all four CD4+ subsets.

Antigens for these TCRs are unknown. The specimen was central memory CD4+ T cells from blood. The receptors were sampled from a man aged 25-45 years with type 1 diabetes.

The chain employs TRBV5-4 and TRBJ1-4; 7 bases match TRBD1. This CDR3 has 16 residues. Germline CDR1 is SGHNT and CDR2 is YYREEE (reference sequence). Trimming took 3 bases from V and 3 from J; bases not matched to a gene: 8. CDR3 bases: TGTGCCAGCAGCTCGGACCCTGGGACAGCTAATGAAAAACTGTTTTTT. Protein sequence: CASSSDPGTANEKLFF.

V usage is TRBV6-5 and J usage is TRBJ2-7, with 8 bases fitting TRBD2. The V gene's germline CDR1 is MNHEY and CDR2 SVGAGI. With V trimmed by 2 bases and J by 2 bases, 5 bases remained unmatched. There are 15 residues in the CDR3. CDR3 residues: CASSYGAGGAYEQYF. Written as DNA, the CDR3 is TGTGCCAGCAGTTACGGCGCGGGGGGCGCCTACGAGCAGTACTTC.

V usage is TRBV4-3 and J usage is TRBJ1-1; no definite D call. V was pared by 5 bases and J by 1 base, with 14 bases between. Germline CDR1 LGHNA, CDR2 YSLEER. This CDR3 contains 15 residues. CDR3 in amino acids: CASSYLRLSNTEAFF. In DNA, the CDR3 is TGCGCCAGCAGCTATTTGCGTCTTTCGAACACTGAAGCTTTCTTT.

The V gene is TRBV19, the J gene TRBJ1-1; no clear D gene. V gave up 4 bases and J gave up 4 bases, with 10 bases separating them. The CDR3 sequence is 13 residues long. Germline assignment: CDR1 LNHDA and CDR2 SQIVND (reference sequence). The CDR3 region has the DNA TGTGCCAGTAGTAATTCCGGGGTCACTGAAGCTTTCTTT. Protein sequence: CASSNSGVTEAFF.